This T cell receptor (beta chain) was identified during a study of human thymus T cells. General study results and limits: Both thymic and peripheral blood repertoires showed apparently biased V and J usage.

The protocol was immunoSEQ multiplex PCR, while the TCRdb copy is restricted to in-frame clones and leaves out a portion. Of approximately 49,000 clones in the sample, more than 85% were seen once. This clone was counted a single time. The antigen remains undetermined. Per the germline V gene, CDR1 is LGHNA and CDR2 is YNFKEQ. There are 20 residues in the CDR3. Losses at the gene ends were 0 bases for V and 2 bases for J; bases not matched to a gene: 15. During surgery, roughly 0.5-1 mL peripheral blood was drawn from four of eight donors. This clonotype was sampled from a girl under three years old with a congenital heart defect but otherwise immunologically healthy. The chain links TRBV4-2 to TRBJ2-1, with 8 positions matching TRBD2. Sequences were obtained from blood. The CDR3 here is CASSQDGSVRGRLTYNEQFF. DNA of the CDR3: TGTGCCAGCAGCCAAGATGGTTCTGTCCGCGGGAGGTTGACCTACAATGAGCAGTTCTTC.